This T cell receptor (beta chain) was documented in a study of Ad26.COV2.S vaccination and SARS-CoV-2 variants. TCRdb's copy holds only in-frame clones and misses some; the assay was immunoSEQ multiplex PCR. The profile shows about 6,800 clones, 84% of them singletons. V was cut by 2 bases and J by 0 bases, with 13 bases left in between. Germline loops: CDR1 MNHEY, CDR2 SMNVEV (reference sequence). There are 16 residues in the CDR3. Sequencing used peripheral blood, obtained after recovery from COVID-19. The chain combines TRBV27 with TRBJ1-1; D gene ambiguous. This receptor was taken from a human donor who had recovered from COVID-19. The CDR3 nucleotides are TGTGCCAGCAGTTTAGGTCAGGATCGTATGAACACTGAAGCTTTCTTT. Amino acid sequence: CASSLGQDRMNTEAFF.